This TCR beta chain was documented in a study of blood T cell repertoires in COVID-19. The repertoire was sequenced with immunoSEQ multiplex PCR; TCRdb's copy has only in-frame clones and lacks some. Of roughly 250,000 clones in the sample, about 93% were seen once. This receptor was taken from a woman under 30 who had recovered from COVID-19. The sequenced sample was PBMCs or T cells enriched from blood (not recorded which).

The CDR3 nucleotides read TGTGCCAGCAGCTTGGTAGCGGCTGCTAACTATGGCTACACCTTC. It encodes CASSLVAAANYGYTF. The V gene is TRBV5-5, the J gene TRBJ1-2; D is unclear. Germline CDR1 is SGHKS and CDR2 is YYEKEE (reference sequence). The CDR3 extends over 15 amino acids. Deletions cut 0 bases from V and 0 bases from J, with 9 bases between.